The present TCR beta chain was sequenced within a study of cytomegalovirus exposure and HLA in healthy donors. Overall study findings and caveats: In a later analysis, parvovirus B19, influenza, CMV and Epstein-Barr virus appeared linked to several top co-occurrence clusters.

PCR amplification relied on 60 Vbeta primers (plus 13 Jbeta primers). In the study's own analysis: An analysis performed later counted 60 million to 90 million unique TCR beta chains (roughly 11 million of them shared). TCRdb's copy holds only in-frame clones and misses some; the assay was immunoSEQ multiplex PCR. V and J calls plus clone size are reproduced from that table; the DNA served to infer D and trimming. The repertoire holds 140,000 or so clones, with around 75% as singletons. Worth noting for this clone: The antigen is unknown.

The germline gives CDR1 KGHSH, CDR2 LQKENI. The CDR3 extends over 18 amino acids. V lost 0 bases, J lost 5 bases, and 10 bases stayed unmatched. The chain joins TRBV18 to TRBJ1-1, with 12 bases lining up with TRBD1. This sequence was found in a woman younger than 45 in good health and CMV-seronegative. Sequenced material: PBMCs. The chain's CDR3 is CASSPPSGQGAGGTEAFF. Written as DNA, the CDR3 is TGTGCCAGCTCACCACCGTCGGGACAGGGGGCGGGAGGGACTGAAGCTTTCTTT. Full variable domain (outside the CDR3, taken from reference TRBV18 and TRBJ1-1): NAGVMQNPRHLVRRRGQEARLRCSPMKGHSHVYWYRQLPEEGLKFMVYLQKENIIDESGMPKERFSAEFPKEGPSILRIQQVVRGDSAAYFCASSPPSGQGAGGTEAFFGQGTRLTVV.